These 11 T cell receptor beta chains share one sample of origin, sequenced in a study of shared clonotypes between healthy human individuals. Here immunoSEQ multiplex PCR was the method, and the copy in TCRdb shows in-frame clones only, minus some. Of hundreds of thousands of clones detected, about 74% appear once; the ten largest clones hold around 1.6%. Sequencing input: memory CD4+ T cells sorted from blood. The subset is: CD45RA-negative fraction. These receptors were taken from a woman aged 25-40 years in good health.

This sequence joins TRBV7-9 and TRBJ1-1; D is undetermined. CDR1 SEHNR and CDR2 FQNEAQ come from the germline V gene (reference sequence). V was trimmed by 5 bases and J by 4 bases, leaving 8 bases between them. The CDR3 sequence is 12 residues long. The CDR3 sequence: CASSPGRTEAFF. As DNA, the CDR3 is TGTGCCAGCAGCCCCGGGCGCACTGAAGCTTTCTTT.

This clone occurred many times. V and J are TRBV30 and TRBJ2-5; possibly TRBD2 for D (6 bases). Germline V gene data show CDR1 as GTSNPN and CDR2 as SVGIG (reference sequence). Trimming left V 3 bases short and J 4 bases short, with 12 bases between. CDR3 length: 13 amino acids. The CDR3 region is CAWSGTHGETQYF. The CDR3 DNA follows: TGTGCCTGGAGCGGGACTCACGGAGAGACCCAGTACTTC.

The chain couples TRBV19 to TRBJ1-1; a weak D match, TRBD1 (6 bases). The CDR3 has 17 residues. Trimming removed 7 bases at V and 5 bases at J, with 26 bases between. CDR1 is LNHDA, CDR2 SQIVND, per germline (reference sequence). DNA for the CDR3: TGTGCCAGTACCCTCCGGGACACCCCCAGACTTGGGACTGAAGCTTTCTTT. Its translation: CASTLRDTPRLGTEAFF.

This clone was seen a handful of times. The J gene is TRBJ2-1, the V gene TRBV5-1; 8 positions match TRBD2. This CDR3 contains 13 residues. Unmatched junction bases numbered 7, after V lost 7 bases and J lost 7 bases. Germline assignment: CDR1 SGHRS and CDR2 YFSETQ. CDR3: CASGSGIGNEQFF. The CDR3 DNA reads TGCGCCAGCGGTAGCGGGATCGGGAATGAGCAGTTCTTC.

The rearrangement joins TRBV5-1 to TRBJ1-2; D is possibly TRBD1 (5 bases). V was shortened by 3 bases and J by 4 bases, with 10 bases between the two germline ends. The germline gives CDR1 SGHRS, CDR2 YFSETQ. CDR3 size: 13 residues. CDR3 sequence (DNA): TGCGCCAGCAGCTCTCAGGGTCCCTATGGCTACACCTTC. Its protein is CASSSQGPYGYTF.

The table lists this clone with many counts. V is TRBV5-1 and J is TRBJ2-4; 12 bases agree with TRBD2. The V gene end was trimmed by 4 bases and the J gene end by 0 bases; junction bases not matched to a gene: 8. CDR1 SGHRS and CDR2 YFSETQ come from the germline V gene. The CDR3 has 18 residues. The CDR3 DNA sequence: TGCGCCAGCAGCGACAGGACTAGCGGGAACCTAGCCAAAAACATTCAGTACTTC. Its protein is CASSDRTSGNLAKNIQYF.

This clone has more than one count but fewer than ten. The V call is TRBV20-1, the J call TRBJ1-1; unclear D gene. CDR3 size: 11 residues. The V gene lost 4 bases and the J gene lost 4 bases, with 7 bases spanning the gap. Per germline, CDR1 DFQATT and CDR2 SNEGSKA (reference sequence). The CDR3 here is CSATVGTEAFF. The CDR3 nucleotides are TGCAGTGCTACAGTGGGCACTGAAGCTTTCTTT.

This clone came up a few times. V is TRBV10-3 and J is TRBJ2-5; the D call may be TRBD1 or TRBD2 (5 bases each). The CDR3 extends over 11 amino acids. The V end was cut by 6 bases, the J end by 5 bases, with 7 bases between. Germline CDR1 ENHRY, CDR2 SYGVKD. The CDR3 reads CAIREGETQYF. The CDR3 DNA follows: TGTGCCATCAGAGAGGGGGAGACCCAGTACTTC.

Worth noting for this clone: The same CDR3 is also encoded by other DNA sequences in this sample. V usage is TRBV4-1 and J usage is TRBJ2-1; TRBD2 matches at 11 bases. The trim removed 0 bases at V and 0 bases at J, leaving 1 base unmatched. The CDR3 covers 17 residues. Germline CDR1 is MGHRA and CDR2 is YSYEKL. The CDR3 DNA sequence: TGCGCCAGCAGCCAAGAAGGACTAGCGGGCTCCTACAATGAGCAGTTCTTC. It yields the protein CASSQEGLAGSYNEQFF.

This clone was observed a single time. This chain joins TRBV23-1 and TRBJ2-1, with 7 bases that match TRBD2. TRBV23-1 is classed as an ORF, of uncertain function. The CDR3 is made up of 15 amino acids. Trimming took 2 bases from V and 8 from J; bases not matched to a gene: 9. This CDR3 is CASSQGLVGLDEQFF. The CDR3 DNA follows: TGCGCCAGCAGTCAAGGACTAGTAGGTTTGGATGAGCAGTTCTTC.

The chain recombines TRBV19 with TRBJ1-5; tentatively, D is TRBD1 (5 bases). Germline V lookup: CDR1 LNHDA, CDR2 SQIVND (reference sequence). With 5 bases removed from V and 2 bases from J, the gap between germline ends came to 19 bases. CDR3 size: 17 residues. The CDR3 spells CASSQEAGRLGNQPQHF. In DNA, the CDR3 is TGTGCCAGTAGTCAGGAGGCAGGGAGATTAGGCAATCAGCCCCAGCATTTT.